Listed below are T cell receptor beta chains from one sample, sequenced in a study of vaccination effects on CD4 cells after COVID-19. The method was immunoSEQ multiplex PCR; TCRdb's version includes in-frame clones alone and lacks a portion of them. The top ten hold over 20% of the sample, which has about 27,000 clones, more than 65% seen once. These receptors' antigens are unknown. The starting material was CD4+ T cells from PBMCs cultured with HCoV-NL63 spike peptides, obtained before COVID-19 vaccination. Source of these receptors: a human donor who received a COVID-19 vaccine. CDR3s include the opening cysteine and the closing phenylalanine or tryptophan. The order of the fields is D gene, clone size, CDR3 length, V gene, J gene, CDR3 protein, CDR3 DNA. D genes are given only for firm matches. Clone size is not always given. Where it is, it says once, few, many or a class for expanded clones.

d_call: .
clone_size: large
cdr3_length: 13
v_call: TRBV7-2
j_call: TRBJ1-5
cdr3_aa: CASSLGLNQPQHF
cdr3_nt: TGTGCCAGCAGCTTGGGCCTTAATCAGCCCCAGCATTTT

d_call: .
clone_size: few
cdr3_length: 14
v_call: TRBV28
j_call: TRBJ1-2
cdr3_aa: CASTLVGGRGGYTF
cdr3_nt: TGTGCCAGCACCCTGGTCGGGGGGCGGGGGGGCTACACCTTC

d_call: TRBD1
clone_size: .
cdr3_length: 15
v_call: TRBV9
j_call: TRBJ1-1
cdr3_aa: CASSAGQGMNTEAFF
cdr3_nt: TGTGCCAGCAGCGCAGGACAGGGGATGAACACTGAAGCTTTCTTT

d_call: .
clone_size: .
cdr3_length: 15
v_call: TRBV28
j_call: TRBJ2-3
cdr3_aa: CASSPRMRVTDTQYF
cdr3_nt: TGTGCCAGCAGTCCGAGGATGCGGGTTACAGATACGCAGTATTTT

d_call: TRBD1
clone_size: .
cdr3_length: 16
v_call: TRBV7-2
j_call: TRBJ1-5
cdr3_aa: CASSLEGGGVNQPQHF
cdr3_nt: TGTGCCAGCAGCTTAGAAGGGGGCGGTGTCAATCAGCCCCAGCATTTT

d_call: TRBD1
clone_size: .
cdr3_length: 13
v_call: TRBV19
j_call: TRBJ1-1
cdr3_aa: CASRTTGVGVAFF
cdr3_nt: TGTGCCAGTAGAACGACAGGGGTCGGAGTAGCTTTCTTT

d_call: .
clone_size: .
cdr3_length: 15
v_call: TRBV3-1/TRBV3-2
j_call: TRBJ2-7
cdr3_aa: CASSFGRGRSYEQYF
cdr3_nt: TGTGCCAGCAGCTTTGGGCGGGGAAGGTCCTACGAGCAGTACTTC

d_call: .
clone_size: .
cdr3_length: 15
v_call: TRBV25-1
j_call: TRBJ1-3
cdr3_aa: CASSERERSGSTIYF
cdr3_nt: TGTGCCAGCAGTGAACGGGAGCGCTCGGGGTCCACCATATATTTT

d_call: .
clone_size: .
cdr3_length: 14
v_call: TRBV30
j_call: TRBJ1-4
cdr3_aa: CAWGPTGARAKLFF
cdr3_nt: TGTGCCTGGGGCCCCACAGGTGCGAGGGCAAAACTGTTTTTT

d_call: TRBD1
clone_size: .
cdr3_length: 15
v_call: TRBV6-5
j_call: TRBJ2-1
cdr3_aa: CASEYSGGSYNEQFF
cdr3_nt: TGTGCCAGCGAGTATTCAGGGGGCTCCTACAATGAGCAGTTCTTC

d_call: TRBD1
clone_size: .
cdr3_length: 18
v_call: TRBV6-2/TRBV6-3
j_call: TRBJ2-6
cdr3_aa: CASSYYRGDFSGANVLTF
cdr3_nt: TGTGCCAGCAGTTACTACAGGGGGGACTTCTCTGGGGCCAACGTCCTGACTTTC

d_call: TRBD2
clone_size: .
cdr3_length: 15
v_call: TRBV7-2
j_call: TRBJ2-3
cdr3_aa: CASSFSGSLLDTQYF
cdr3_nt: TGTGCCAGCAGCTTTAGCGGGAGCCTCCTAGATACGCAGTATTTT

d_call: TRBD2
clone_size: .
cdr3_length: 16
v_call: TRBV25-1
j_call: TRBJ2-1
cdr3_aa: CASSGGTSGAFNEQFF
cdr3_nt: TGTGCCAGCAGTGGGGGGACTAGCGGGGCTTTCAATGAGCAGTTCTTC

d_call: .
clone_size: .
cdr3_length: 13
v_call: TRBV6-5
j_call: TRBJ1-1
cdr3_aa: CASSYSGKTEAFF
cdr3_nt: TGTGCCAGCAGTTACTCAGGAAAAACTGAAGCTTTCTTT

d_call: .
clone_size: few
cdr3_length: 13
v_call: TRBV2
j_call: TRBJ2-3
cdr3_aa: CASSEGRTDTQYF
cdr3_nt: TGTGCCAGCAGTGAGGGGCGGACAGATACGCAGTATTTT

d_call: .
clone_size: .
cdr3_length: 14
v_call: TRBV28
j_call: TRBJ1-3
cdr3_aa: CASSFGGYGNTIYF
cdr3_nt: TGTGCCAGCAGTTTTGGGGGCTACGGAAACACCATATATTTT

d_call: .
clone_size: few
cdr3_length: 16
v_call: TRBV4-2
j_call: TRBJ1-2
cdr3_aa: CASSQVGGREEIGYTF
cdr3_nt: TGTGCCAGCAGCCAAGTAGGGGGGCGGGAGGAAATTGGCTACACCTTC

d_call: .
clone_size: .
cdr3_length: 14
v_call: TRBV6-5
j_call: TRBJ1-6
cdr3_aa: CASSPRIGGSPLHF
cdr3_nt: TGTGCCAGCAGTCCGCGAATTGGTGGTTCACCCCTCCACTTT

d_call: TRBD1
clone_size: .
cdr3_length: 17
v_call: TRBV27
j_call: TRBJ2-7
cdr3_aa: CASSLSGRQGDYYEQYF
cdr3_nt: TGTGCCAGCAGTTTATCGGGGCGACAGGGAGACTACTACGAGCAGTACTTC

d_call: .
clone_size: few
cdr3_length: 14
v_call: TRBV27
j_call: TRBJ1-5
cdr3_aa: CASSPDAQNQPQHF
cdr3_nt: TGTGCCAGCAGTCCAGACGCTCAAAATCAGCCCCAGCATTTT

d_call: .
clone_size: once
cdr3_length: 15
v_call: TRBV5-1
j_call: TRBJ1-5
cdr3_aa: CASSLAGGPSQPQHF
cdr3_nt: TGCGCCAGCAGCTTGGCCGGGGGGCCAAGTCAGCCCCAGCATTTT

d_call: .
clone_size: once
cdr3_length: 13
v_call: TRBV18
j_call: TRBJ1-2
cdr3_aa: CASSPSDTRGYTF
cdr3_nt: TGTGCCAGCTCACCAAGCGACACTAGGGGCTACACCTTC

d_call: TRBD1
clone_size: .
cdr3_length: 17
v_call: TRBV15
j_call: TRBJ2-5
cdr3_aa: CATPPRQGTIRLWTQYF
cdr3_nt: TGTGCCACCCCCCCCCGACAGGGTACCATTAGGTTATGGACCCAGTACTTC

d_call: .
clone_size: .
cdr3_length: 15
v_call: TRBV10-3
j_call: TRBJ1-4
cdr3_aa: CAISDIAATNEKLFF
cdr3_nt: TGTGCCATCAGTGATATAGCGGCAACTAATGAAAAACTGTTTTTT

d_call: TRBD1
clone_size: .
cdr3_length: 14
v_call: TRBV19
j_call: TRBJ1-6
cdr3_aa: CASSIEDRGSPLHF
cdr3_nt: TGTGCCAGTAGTATCGAGGACAGGGGTTCACCCCTCCACTTT

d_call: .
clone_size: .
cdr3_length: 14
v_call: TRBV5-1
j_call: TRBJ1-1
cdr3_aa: CASSLDRRNTEAFF
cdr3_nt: TGCGCCAGCAGCTTGGACAGGAGGAACACTGAAGCTTTCTTT

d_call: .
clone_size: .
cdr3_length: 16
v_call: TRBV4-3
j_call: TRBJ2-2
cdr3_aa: CASSLQDSLNTGELFF
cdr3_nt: TGCGCCAGCAGCCTCCAGGACTCCCTGAACACCGGGGAGCTGTTTTTT

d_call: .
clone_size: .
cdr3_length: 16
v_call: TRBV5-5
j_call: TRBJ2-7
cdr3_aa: CASSSPAAGFTYEQYF
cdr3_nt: TGTGCCAGCAGCTCACCGGCGGCAGGCTTTACCTACGAGCAGTACTTC

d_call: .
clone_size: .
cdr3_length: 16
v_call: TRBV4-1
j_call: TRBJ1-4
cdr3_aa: CASSQSGIRGDEKLFF
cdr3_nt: TGCGCCAGCAGCCAGAGTGGGATCAGGGGAGACGAAAAACTGTTTTTT

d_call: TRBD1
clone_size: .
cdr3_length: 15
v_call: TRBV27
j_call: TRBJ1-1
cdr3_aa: CASSGPGQLNTEAFF
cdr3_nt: TGTGCCAGCAGTGGCCCGGGACAGCTGAACACTGAAGCTTTCTTT

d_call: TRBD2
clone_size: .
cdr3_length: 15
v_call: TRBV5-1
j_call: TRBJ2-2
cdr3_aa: CASSLLAGDTGELFF
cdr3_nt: TGCGCCAGCAGCCTACTAGCGGGGGACACCGGGGAGCTGTTTTTT

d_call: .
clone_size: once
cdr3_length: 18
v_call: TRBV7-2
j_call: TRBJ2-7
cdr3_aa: CASSLAAVWTRGRYEQYF
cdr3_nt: TGTGCCAGCAGCTTAGCGGCTGTGTGGACCCGAGGAAGGTACGAGCAGTACTTC

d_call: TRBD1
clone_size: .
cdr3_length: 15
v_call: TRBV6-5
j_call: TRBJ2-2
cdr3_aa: CASSPRTGFGGELFF
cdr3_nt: TGTGCCAGCAGTCCCCGGACAGGGTTTGGCGGGGAGCTGTTTTTT

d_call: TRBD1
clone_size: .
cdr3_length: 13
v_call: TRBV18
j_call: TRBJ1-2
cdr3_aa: CANARGTDYGYTF
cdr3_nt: TGTGCCAACGCGCGGGGGACAGATTATGGCTACACCTTC

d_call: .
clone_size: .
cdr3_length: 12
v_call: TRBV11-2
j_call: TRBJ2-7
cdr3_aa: CASSLDSYEQYF
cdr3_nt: TGTGCCAGCAGCTTAGATAGCTACGAGCAGTACTTC

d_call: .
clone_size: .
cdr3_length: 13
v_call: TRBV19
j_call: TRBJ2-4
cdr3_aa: CASSIGAMDIQYF
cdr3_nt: TGTGCCAGTAGTATCGGCGCAATGGACATTCAGTACTTC

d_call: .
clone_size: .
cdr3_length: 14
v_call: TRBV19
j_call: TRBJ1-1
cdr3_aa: CASSSISGRTEAFF
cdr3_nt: TGTGCCAGTAGTTCCATTTCAGGGCGGACTGAAGCTTTCTTT

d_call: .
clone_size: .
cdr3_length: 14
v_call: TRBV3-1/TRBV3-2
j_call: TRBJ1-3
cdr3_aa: CASSHQGAGNTIYF
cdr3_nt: TGTGCCAGCAGCCATCAGGGCGCGGGAAACACCATATATTTT

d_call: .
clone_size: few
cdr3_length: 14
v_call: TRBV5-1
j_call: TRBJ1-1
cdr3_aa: CASSLGEVITEAFF
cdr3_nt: TGCGCCAGCAGCTTGGGGGAGGTGATCACTGAAGCTTTCTTT

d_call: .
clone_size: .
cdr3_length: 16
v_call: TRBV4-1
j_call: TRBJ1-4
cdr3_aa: CASSQESVRGRGKLFF
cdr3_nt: TGCGCCAGCAGCCAAGAATCGGTGCGGGGTCGTGGAAAACTGTTTTTT

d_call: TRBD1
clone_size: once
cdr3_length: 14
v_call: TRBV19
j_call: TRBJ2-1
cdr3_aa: CASRDRGVDNEQFF
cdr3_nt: TGTGCCAGCCGAGACAGGGGTGTTGACAATGAGCAGTTCTTC

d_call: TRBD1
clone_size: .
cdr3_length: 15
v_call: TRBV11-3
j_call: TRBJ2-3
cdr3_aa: CASPRPTGVTDTQYF
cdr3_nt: TGTGCCAGCCCCAGACCGACAGGGGTCACAGATACGCAGTATTTT

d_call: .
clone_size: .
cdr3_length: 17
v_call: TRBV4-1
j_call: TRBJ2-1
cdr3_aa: CASSHIGWPNLFEEQFF
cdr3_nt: TGCGCCAGCAGCCATATTGGGTGGCCAAACCTCTTCGAAGAGCAGTTCTTC

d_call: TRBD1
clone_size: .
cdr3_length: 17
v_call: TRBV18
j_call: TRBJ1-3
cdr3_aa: CASSPPSDRGLGNTIYF
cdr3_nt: TGTGCCAGCTCACCACCGAGCGACAGGGGGCTTGGAAACACCATATATTTT

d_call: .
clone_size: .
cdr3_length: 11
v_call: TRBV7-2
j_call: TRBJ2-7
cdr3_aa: CASSPGYEQYF
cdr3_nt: TGTGCCAGCAGCCCCGGCTACGAGCAGTACTTC

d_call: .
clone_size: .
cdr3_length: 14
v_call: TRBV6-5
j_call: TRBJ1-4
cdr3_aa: CASSYRGGREKLFF
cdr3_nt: TGTGCCAGCAGTTACAGGGGAGGGCGTGAAAAACTGTTTTTT

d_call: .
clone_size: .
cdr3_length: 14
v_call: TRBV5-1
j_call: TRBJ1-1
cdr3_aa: CASSLVPGDTEAFF
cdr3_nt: TGCGCCAGCAGCTTGGTACCCGGGGACACTGAAGCTTTCTTT

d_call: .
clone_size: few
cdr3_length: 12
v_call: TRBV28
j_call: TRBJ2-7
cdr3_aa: CASWGQTYEQYF
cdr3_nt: TGTGCCAGCTGGGGGCAGACCTACGAGCAGTACTTC

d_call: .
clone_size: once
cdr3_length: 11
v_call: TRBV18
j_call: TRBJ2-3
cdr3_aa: CASSLEDTQYF
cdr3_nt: TGTGCCAGCTCACTGGAGGATACGCAGTATTTT

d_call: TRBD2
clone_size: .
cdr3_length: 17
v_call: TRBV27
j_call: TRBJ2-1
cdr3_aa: CASSRKLAGVRYNEQFF
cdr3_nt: TGTGCCAGCAGTAGAAAACTAGCGGGGGTCCGCTACAATGAGCAGTTCTTC

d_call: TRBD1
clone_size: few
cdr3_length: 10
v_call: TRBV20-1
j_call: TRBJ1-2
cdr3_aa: CSATGQGYTF
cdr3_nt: TGCAGTGCTACGGGACAGGGCTACACCTTC

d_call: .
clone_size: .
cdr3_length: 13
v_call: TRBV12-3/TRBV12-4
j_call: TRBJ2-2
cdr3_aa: CASDTDNTGELFF
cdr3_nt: TGTGCCAGCGATACAGATAACACCGGGGAGCTGTTTTTT

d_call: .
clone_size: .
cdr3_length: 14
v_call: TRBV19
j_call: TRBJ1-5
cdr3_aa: CASTLGGSNQPQHF
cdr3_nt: TGTGCCAGTACCCTGGGCGGTAGCAATCAGCCCCAGCATTTT

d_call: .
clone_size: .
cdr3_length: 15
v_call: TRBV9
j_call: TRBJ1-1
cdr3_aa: CASSANAILNTEAFF
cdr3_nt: TGTGCCAGCAGCGCCAACGCGATCTTGAACACTGAAGCTTTCTTT

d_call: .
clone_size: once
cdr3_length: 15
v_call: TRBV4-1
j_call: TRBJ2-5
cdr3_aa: CASSLSATYQETQYF
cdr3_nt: TGCGCCAGCAGCCTGTCAGCCACCTACCAAGAGACCCAGTACTTC

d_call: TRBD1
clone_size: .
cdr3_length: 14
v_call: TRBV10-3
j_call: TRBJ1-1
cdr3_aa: CAIRPVTGGTEAFF
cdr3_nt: TGTGCCATCAGGCCCGTGACAGGGGGGACTGAAGCTTTCTTT

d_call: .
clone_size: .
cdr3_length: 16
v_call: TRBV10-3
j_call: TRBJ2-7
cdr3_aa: CAISESLGLGSYEQYF
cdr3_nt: TGTGCCATCAGTGAGTCGCTTGGTCTTGGCTCCTACGAGCAGTACTTC

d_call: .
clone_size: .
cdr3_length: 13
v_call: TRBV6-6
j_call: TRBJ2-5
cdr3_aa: CASSKLGVETQYF
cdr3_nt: TGTGCCAGCAGTAAACTAGGGGTAGAGACCCAGTACTTC

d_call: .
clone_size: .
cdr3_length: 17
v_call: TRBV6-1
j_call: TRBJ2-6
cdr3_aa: CASSEAPGEAGANVLTF
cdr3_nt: TGTGCCAGCAGTGAAGCGCCGGGGGAAGCTGGGGCCAACGTCCTGACTTTC